The 8 T cell receptor beta chains given below trace back to one sample, sequenced in a study of blood T cell repertoires in COVID-19. The assay was immunoSEQ multiplex PCR, and TCRdb's table has in-frame clones only and misses some. The data hold approximately 200,000 clones, with roughly 90% observed a single time. Sequenced input: PBMCs or T cells enriched from blood (not recorded which). Receptors were obtained from a woman aged 30 to 39 who had recovered from COVID-19.

The chain has TRBV4-3 and TRBJ1-2; tentative D call: TRBD1 (6 bases). Trimming removed 4 bases at V and 8 bases at J, with 14 bases between. The germline gives CDR1 LGHNA, CDR2 YSLEER. The CDR3 is made up of 13 amino acids. In DNA form, the CDR3 reads TGCGCCAGCAGCCCCCAGGGGATAGAAGGCTACACCTTC. The encoded protein is CASSPQGIEGYTF.

The chain is built from TRBV29-1 and TRBJ1-1; 9 bases are shared with TRBD1. The ends lost 3 bases at V and 3 bases at J; junction bases unmatched: 2. Germline V lookup: CDR1 SQVTM, CDR2 ANQGSEA. The CDR3 is 13 residues long. This CDR3 reads CSVERQGDTEAFF. CDR3 sequence (DNA): TGCAGCGTTGAGAGACAGGGGGACACTGAAGCTTTCTTT.

This clone was recorded once. The chain uses TRBV18 and TRBJ2-5; possibly TRBD2 for D (6 bases). The CDR3 covers 13 residues. The germline V gene encodes CDR1 KGHSH and CDR2 LQKENI. V shed 3 bases and J shed 3 bases, with 8 bases lying between them. CDR3 coding DNA: TGTGCCAGCTCACCGTGGAGGGAAGAGACCCAGTACTTC. It is translated as CASSPWREETQYF. The full variable domain, rest sourced from reference TRBV18 and TRBJ2-5, is NAGVMQNPRHLVRRRGQEARLRCSPMKGHSHVYWYRQLPEEGLKFMVYLQKENIIDESGMPKERFSAEFPKEGPSILRIQQVVRGDSAAYFCASSPWREETQYFGPGTRLLVL.

The CDR3 spells CASSPRGRTDTQYF. The DNA for the CDR3 is TGTGCCAGCAGCCCCAGGGGGCGCACAGATACGCAGTATTTT. This sequence joins TRBV3-1 (or the pseudogene TRBV3-2) and TRBJ2-3; 8 bases align to TRBD1. This CDR3 has 14 amino acids. Germline-derived CDR1 and CDR2 are LGHDT and YNNKEL (reference sequence). V shed 4 bases and J 1 base; nucleotides not matched to a gene: 1.

The rearrangement joins TRBV2 to TRBJ1-4, with D unresolved. This CDR3 is 17 amino acids long. Looked up from germline, CDR1 is SNHLY and CDR2 is FYNNEI. Trimming stripped 5 bases from V and 2 bases from J, with 18 bases between. The CDR3 nucleotides read TGTGCCAGCAGTCATTCCTCGTACGCCAGTACTAATGAAAAACTGTTTTTT. Amino acids: CASSHSSYASTNEKLFF.

The chain uses TRBV5-1 and TRBJ1-2; possibly TRBD1 for D (5 bases). V was pared by 4 bases and J by 7 bases, with 14 bases between. The CDR3 spans 13 residues. The germline gives CDR1 SGHRS, CDR2 YFSETQ. The CDR3 DNA follows: TGCGCCAGCAGCCAATACGGCGGGGCTGGCTACACCTTC. Encoded protein: CASSQYGGAGYTF.

This chain links TRBV6-5 with TRBJ1-3; D ambiguous. V lost 0 bases, J lost 4 bases, and 4 bases lay in between. The CDR3 runs 13 residues. CDR1 MNHEY and CDR2 SVGAGI come from the germline V gene. Here the CDR3 reads CASSYSLGNTIYF. The DNA of the CDR3 is TGTGCCAGCAGTTACTCGTTAGGAAACACCATATATTTT.

The V and J genes are TRBV7-9 and TRBJ1-1; D gene ambiguous. This CDR3 spans 13 amino acids. The germline gives CDR1 SEHNR, CDR2 FQNEAQ (reference sequence). Trimming took 5 bases from V and 7 from J, leaving 14 bases between them. The CDR3 sequence: CASSPGEVGEAFF. Here the CDR3 DNA reads TGTGCCAGCAGCCCGGGTGAGGTTGGTGAAGCTTTCTTT.